This T cell receptor beta chain was recovered during a study of T cell repertoires in cytomegalovirus infection. Study as a whole: Both recently identified HLA-C-restricted and well-studied HLA-B-restricted CMV epitopes were used in the study. Public TCR beta signatures provided an indication of both CMV infection and a matching HLA type. General study results and limits: The cumulative frequency of public TCR beta families identified carriers of CMV plus the relevant HLA. In two of eight donors, the top clonotype was HLA-C-restricted CMV-specific.

The V end lost 3 bases, the J end lost 6 bases, and 9 bases lay between the germline ends. The CDR3 extends over 13 amino acids. CDR1 and CDR2 from the germline V gene are SNHLY and FYNNEI. Using its own MiXCR run on the reads, TCRdb lists one record per CDR3 protein. The table includes 100,000 to 150,000 distinct CDR3 sequences, more than 25% detected once. Remarks on this clonotype: Its target is not known.

The sequences come from CD8+ T cells from cultured PBMCs, collected from culture after CMV antigen stimulation. This receptor was obtained from a human donor in good health (CMV status not recorded). Some clones in this sample may be carry-over from other donors' samples. The chain has TRBV2 and TRBJ1-5; tentative D call: TRBD1 (5 bases). The CDR3: CASSEGGVQPQHF. The CDR3 DNA follows: TGTGCCAGCAGTGAGGGGGGGGTTCAGCCCCAGCATTTT.